One TCR beta chain is described in this entry. Its antigen is still unknown. V lost 6 bases, J lost 0 bases, and 6 bases lay in between. The CDR3 sequence is 14 residues long. Germline V gene sequence: CDR1 LNHNV, CDR2 YYDKDF (reference sequence). This specimen belongs to a study of vaccination and CD4 T cells after COVID-19. About the research overall: The authors used overlapping spike peptides from SARS-CoV-2, HCoV-NL63, HCoV-OC43 and HCoV-229E to stimulate cells. Study outcomes and limitations: SARS-CoV-2-reactive clonotypes rose nonsignificantly, with the median going from around 20 to 38.

CD4+ T cells that had been cultured provided DNA sequenced with the Oncomine TCR Beta short-read assay. TCRdb ran MiXCR on the PCR reads and lists one entry per CDR3 protein. Among about 16,000 distinct CDR3 sequences listed, around 44% were seen once. Sample treatment: 10-day PBMC culture with coronavirus spike peptide pools or control peptides (ViraFEST assay). The sample comprised CD4+ T cells from blood, cultured in vitro. The genes are TRBV15 and TRBJ2-6; D unresolved. The receptor's source is a human donor who had recovered from COVID-19. CDR3 region: CATRVPSGANVLTF. The CDR3 region has the DNA TGTGCCACCAGGGTTCCCTCTGGGGCCAACGTCCTGACTTTC. Looking up the rest from reference TRBV15 and TRBJ2-6 gives the full variable domain: DAMVIQNPRYQVTQFGKPVTLSCSQTLNHNVMYWYQQKSSQAPKLLFHYYDKDFNNEADTPDNFQSRRPNTSFCFLDIRSPGLGDTAMYLCATRVPSGANVLTFGAGSRLTVL.